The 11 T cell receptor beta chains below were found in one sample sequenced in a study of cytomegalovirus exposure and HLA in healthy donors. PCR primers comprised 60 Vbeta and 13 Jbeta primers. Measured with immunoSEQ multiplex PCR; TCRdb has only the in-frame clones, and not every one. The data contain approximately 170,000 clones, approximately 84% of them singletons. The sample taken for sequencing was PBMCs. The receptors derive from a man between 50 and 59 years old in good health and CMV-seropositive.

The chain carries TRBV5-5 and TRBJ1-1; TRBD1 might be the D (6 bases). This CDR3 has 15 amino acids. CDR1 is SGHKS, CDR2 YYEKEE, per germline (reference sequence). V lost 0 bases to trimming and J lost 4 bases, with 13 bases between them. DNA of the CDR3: TGTGCCAGCAGCTTGGCCCCTTTCAGGGGCACTGAAGCTTTCTTT. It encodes CASSLAPFRGTEAFF. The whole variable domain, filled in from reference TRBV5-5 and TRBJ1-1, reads DAGVTQSPTHLIKTRGQQVTLRCSPISGHKSVSWYQQVLGQGPQFIFQYYEKEERGRGNFPDRFSARQFPNYSSELNVNALLLGDSALYLCASSLAPFRGTEAFFGQGTRLTVV.

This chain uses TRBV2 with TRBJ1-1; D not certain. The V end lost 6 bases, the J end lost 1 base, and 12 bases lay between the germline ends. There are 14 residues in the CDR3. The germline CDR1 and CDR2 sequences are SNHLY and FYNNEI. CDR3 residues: CASRAAAGNTEAFF. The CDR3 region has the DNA TGTGCCAGCAGGGCGGCGGCGGGGAACACTGAAGCTTTCTTT.

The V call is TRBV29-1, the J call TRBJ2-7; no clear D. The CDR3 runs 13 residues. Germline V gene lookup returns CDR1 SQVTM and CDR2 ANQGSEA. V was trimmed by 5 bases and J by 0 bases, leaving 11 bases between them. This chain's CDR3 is CSVKPGSSYEQYF. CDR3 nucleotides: TGCAGCGTTAAGCCAGGTAGCTCCTACGAGCAGTACTTC.

The CDR3 region is CASSIRPGGGRELFF. In DNA form, the CDR3 reads TGTGCCAGCAGCATACGTCCCGGCGGAGGGAGGGAGCTGTTTTTT. The chain joins TRBV28 to TRBJ2-2; D is perhaps TRBD2 (6 bases). Germline values: CDR1 MDHEN, CDR2 SYDVKM. V lost 6 bases, J lost 9 bases, and 20 bases lay in between. The CDR3 has 15 residues.

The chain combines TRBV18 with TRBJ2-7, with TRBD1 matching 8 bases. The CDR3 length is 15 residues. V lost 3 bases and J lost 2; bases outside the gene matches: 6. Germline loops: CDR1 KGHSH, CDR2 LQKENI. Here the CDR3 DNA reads TGTGCCAGCTCACCGGACAGGGCCGTCACCTACGAGCAGTACTTC. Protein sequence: CASSPDRAVTYEQYF.

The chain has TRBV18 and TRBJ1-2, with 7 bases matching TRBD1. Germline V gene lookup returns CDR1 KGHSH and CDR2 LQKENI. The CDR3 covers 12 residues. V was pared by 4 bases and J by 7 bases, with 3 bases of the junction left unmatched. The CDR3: CASSQGGSGYTF. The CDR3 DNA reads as TGTGCCAGCTCACAAGGGGGCTCTGGCTACACCTTC. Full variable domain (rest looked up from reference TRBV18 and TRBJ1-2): NAGVMQNPRHLVRRRGQEARLRCSPMKGHSHVYWYRQLPEEGLKFMVYLQKENIIDESGMPKERFSAEFPKEGPSILRIQQVVRGDSAAYFCASSQGGSGYTFGSGTRLTVV.

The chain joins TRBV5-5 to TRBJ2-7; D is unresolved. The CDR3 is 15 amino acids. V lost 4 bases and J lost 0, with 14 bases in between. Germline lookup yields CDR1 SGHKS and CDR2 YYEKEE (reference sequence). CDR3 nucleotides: TGTGCCAGCAGCCTCTCAGGTTCCTACTCCTACGAGCAGTACTTC. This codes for CASSLSGSYSYEQYF.

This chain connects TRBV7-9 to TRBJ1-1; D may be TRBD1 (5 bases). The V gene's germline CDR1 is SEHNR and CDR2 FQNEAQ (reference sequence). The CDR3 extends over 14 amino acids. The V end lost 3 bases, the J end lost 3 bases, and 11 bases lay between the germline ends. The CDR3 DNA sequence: TGTGCCAGCAGCTTGCGGGGGGGGGACACTGAAGCTTTCTTT. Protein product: CASSLRGGDTEAFF. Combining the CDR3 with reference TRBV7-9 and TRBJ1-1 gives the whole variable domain DTGVSQNPRHKITKRGQNVTFRCDPISEHNRLYWYRQTLGQGPEFLTYFQNEAQLEKSRLLSDRFSAERPKGSFSTLEIQRTEQGDSAMYLCASSLRGGDTEAFFGQGTRLTVV.

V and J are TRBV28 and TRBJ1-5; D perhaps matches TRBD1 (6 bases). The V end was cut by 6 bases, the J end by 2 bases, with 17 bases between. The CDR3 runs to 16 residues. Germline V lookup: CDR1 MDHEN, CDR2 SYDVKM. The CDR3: CASSSTGFWGNQPQHF. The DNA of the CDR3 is TGTGCCAGCAGCTCCACAGGGTTCTGGGGCAATCAGCCCCAGCATTTT.

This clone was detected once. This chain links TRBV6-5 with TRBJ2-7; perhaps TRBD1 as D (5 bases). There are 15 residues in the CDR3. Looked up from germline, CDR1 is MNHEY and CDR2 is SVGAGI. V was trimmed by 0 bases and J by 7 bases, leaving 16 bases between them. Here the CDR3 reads CASSYSGRRVGEQYF. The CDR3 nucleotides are TGTGCCAGCAGTTACTCGGGGCGGCGCGTAGGAGAGCAGTACTTC.

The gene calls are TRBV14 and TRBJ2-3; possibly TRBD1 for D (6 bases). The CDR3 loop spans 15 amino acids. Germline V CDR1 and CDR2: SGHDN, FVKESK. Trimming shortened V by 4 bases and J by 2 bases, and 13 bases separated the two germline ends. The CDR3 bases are TGTGCCAGCAGCCGACAACAGGGTCACACAGATACGCAGTATTTT. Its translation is CASSRQQGHTDTQYF.